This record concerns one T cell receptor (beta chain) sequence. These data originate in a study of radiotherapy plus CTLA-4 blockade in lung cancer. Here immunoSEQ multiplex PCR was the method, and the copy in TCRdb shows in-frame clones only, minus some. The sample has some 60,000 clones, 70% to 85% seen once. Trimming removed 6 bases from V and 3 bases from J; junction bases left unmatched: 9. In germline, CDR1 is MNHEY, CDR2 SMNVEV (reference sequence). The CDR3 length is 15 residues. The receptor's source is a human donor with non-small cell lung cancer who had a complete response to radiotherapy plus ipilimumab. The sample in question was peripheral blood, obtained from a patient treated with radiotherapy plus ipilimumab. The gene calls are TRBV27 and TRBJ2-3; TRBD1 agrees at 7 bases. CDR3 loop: CASSNRGSYTDTQYF. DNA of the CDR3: TGTGCCAGCAGCAACAGGGGAAGTTATACAGATACGCAGTATTTT.